This is a list of T cell receptor beta chains from one sample in a study of response to subunit inactivated influenza vaccine. MiXCR, applied by TCRdb to the RT-PCR reads, yields one record per CDR3 protein. The sample has about 190,000 distinct CDR3 sequences, roughly an eighth seen once. This material consisted of CD8+ T cells sorted from PBMCs, taken roughly 5 days after vaccination. These receptors were obtained from a man aged 50 or older who received an inactivated influenza vaccine. Each CDR3 is given with its conserved first and last residue. D genes are given only for firm matches. Clone sizes are given selectively: once, few, many, or a class where the clone is expanded.

d_gene	v_gene	j_gene	abundance	CDR3nt	CDR3aa
NA	TRBV4-1	TRBJ1-6	NA	TGCGCCAGCAGCCCTGGGCCAGGCTCCTATAATTCACCCCTCCACTTT	CASSPGPGSYNSPLHF
NA	TRBV6-5	TRBJ2-2	NA	TGTGCCAGCAGTTCGGGACTCCCTGGCACCGGGGAGCTGTTTTTT	CASSSGLPGTGELFF
NA	TRBV13	TRBJ1-2	NA	TGTGCCAGTAGCTTAGCAGGGAGCAGCTATGGCTACACCTTC	CASSLAGSSYGYTF
TRBD1	TRBV20-1	TRBJ1-1	few	TGCAGTGCTAGAGGCACCGGGACAGGGCTCCTTATGAACACTGAAGCTTTCTTT	CSARGTGTGLLMNTEAFF
TRBD1	TRBV6-2/TRBV6-3	TRBJ1-1	many	TGTGCCAGCAGTTATAATCACCGGGACAGTTTCAACACTGAAGCTTTCTTT	CASSYNHRDSFNTEAFF
NA	TRBV5-1	TRBJ2-7	few	TGCGCCAGCAGCTTGGAGACAGAATACTACGAGCAGTACTTC	CASSLETEYYEQYF
NA	TRBV2	TRBJ2-1	few	TGTGCCAGCACCCCTTTTGATAACTCCTACAATGAGCAGTTCTTC	CASTPFDNSYNEQFF
NA	TRBV27	TRBJ2-1	few	TGTGCCAGCTCCCCGGTGGGCACATCCATCATAGGCAATGAGCAGTTCTTC	CASSPVGTSIIGNEQFF
TRBD1	TRBV2	TRBJ2-1	NA	TGTGCCAGTAAACAGGGGGCAAGTTCCTACAATGAGCAGTTCTTC	CASKQGASSYNEQFF
NA	TRBV4-1	TRBJ1-4	few	TGCGCCAGCAGCCCCCGGGGGTCGGAAAAACTGTTTTTT	CASSPRGSEKLFF
TRBD1	TRBV12-3/TRBV12-4	TRBJ2-7	few	TGTGCCAGCAGTCTCAGGACAGGATATTCCTACGAGCAGTACTTC	CASSLRTGYSYEQYF
NA	TRBV7-8	TRBJ1-1	many	TGTGCCAGCAGCATAAACACTGAAGCTTTCTTT	CASSINTEAFF
TRBD1	TRBV4-2	TRBJ1-1	NA	TGTGCCAGCAGCCAAGCTGACAGGGATTCTAACACTGAAGCTTTCTTT	CASSQADRDSNTEAFF
NA	TRBV20-1	TRBJ2-2	few	TGCAGTGCTAGCCCCTTGCGGAAGGGGGAGCTGTTTTTT	CSASPLRKGELFF
TRBD2	TRBV25-1	TRBJ2-1	many	TGTGCCAGCAGCGGCACTAGCGGGGGCCCCCACTCCTACAATGAGCAGTTCTTC	CASSGTSGGPHSYNEQFF
TRBD2	TRBV7-2	TRBJ2-7	few	TGTGCCAGCAGCTTACCTCGGGGCAGCGGGGTCTACGAGCAGTACTTC	CASSLPRGSGVYEQYF
NA	TRBV11-2	TRBJ1-2	NA	TGTGCCAGCGAAGAGGGACGGGATTTCTATGGCTACACCTTC	CASEEGRDFYGYTF
NA	TRBV4-2	TRBJ2-4	few	TGTGCCAGCAGCCTAGCTATCTCTTTAGCCAAAAACATTCAGTACTTC	CASSLAISLAKNIQYF
NA	TRBV4-2	TRBJ2-7	NA	TGTGCCAGCAGCCAACGGGCGGGGGCGACCTCCTACGAGCAGTACTTC	CASSQRAGATSYEQYF
NA	TRBV12-3/TRBV12-4	TRBJ2-2	few	TGTGCCAGCAGCCGCGACGGGCTTTTAATGTCGACCGGGGAGCTGTTTTTT	CASSRDGLLMSTGELFF
TRBD1	TRBV5-1	TRBJ1-2	NA	TGCGCCAGCAGCTGGGGACAGGGGGCGGCCTTCTACACCTTC	CASSWGQGAAFYTF
NA	TRBV16	TRBJ2-7	NA	TGTGCCAGCAGCCAATGGTCAGCTCCCTCTGGCGAGCAGTACTTC	CASSQWSAPSGEQYF
NA	TRBV28	TRBJ2-1	many	TGTGCCAGCAGTTTCGGAGTTTACAATGAGCAGTTCTTC	CASSFGVYNEQFF
TRBD2	TRBV7-6	TRBJ2-1	NA	TGTGCCAGCAGCTCGTGGACTAGCGGGATAAACAATGAGCAGTTCTTC	CASSSWTSGINNEQFF
TRBD2	TRBV4-2	TRBJ2-7	NA	TGTGCCAGCAGCCTAAGCGGGACTGGGATGGGTGAGCAGTACTTC	CASSLSGTGMGEQYF
TRBD2	TRBV20-1	TRBJ2-1	NA	TGCAGTGCTATGGAGCGGGGGGGCTCCTACAATGAGCAGTTCTTC	CSAMERGGSYNEQFF
NA	TRBV7-8	TRBJ2-1	few	TGTGCCAGCAGCCCCACAGCGGAGAATGAGCAGTTCTTC	CASSPTAENEQFF
TRBD1	TRBV12-3/TRBV12-4	TRBJ2-1	NA	TGTGCCAGCAGTTCGACAGGGTCAGGGCATGAGCAGTTCTTC	CASSSTGSGHEQFF
TRBD1	TRBV6-1	TRBJ2-7	NA	TGTGCCAGCAGTGACCTCTGGCAGGGGGCGTCCTACGAGCAGTACTTC	CASSDLWQGASYEQYF
NA	TRBV28	TRBJ1-2	NA	TGTGCCAGCAGCAGTGCCCGGGACGCCTATGGCTACACCTTC	CASSSARDAYGYTF
NA	TRBV6-5	TRBJ1-1	few	TGTGCCAGCAGTGACGTCGAGGGCACTGAAGCTTTCTTT	CASSDVEGTEAFF
TRBD1	TRBV4-1	TRBJ2-7	NA	TGCGCCAGCAGCCCGATATGGGGGACAGGGGACGAGCAGTACTTC	CASSPIWGTGDEQYF
TRBD2	TRBV5-1	TRBJ2-1	few	TGCGCCAGCAGCCTGACTAGCGGGAGGGAGTTCTACAATGAGCAGTTCTTC	CASSLTSGREFYNEQFF
TRBD2	TRBV24-1	TRBJ2-5	few	TGTGCCACCAGTGATTTCCGGACTAGCGGGGGCCCCACCGGGGAGACCCAGTACTTC	CATSDFRTSGGPTGETQYF
NA	TRBV12-3/TRBV12-4	TRBJ2-3	few	TGTGCCAGCAGTTTAGCGGGGGGCCTGGATACGCAGTATTTT	CASSLAGGLDTQYF
NA	TRBV10-2	TRBJ2-3	few	TGCGCCAGCAGTGGACAGCTACTCACAGATACGCAGTATTTT	CASSGQLLTDTQYF
TRBD2	TRBV4-1	TRBJ2-1	few	TGCGCCAGCAGCCGTAGCGGGACTTACAATGAGCAGTTCTTC	CASSRSGTYNEQFF
NA	TRBV7-2	TRBJ2-5	many	TGTGCCAGCAGCTTAGTGGGGTCGGGAGAGACCCAGTACTTC	CASSLVGSGETQYF
NA	TRBV12-3/TRBV12-4	TRBJ2-7	medium-sized	TGTGCCAGCAGTTTCTGGCTAGGCGAGCAGTACTTC	CASSFWLGEQYF
TRBD1	TRBV29-1	TRBJ2-3	NA	TGCAGCGTTGAGGATGAGCAGGGGGCGCGCCGCACAGATACGCAGTATTTT	CSVEDEQGARRTDTQYF
NA	TRBV4-1	TRBJ2-5	NA	TGCGCCAGCAGCCAAGATCCTTTGCGGGGAGCCCTCCAAGAGACCCAGTACTTC	CASSQDPLRGALQETQYF